This entry features one T cell receptor beta chain sequence. The entry originates in a study of control samples from healthy donors and cancer patients. Data came from immunoSEQ multiplex PCR; TCRdb stores just in-frame clones and leaves some out. The sample has some 120,000 clones, approximately 90% seen once. Material for sequencing was blood. The sequence was obtained from a man aged 18 to 29 in good health.

CDR3 sequence reads: CASSSGETEAFF. The CDR3 DNA is TGTGCCAGCAGCTCAGGGGAGACTGAAGCTTTCTTT. The genes are TRBV7-9 and TRBJ1-1; D is perhaps TRBD1 (6 bases). The V end lost 4 bases, the J end lost 5 bases, and 8 bases lay between the germline ends. The CDR3 covers 12 residues. Germline CDR1 is SEHNR and CDR2 is FQNEAQ (reference sequence). The full variable domain, in which reference TRBV7-9 and TRBJ1-1 provide the parts outside the CDR3, is DTGVSQNPRHKITKRGQNVTFRCDPISEHNRLYWYRQTLGQGPEFLTYFQNEAQLEKSRLLSDRFSAERPKGSFSTLEIQRTEQGDSAMYLCASSSGETEAFFGQGTRLTVV.